The clone carrying this TCR beta chain turned up a few times. As yet, its antigen is unknown. Graves' hyperthyroidism was deemed stable given no ophthalmopathy progression within 18 months. It was RNA transcripts that yielded the amplified TCR beta CDR3 regions. TCR CDR3 underwent first-round RT-PCR with the HTBI primer set. TCRdb passed the multiplex PCR reads through MiXCR, listing each CDR3 protein once. The sample consists of about 690,000 distinct CDR3 sequences, around a sixth of them appearing once. This specimen comes from a study of T cells in Graves' hyperthyroidism and ophthalmopathy. Study outcomes and limitations: Most expanded thyroid clonotypes above 0.001 also appeared in blood.

Germline loops: CDR1 SGHVS, CDR2 FQNEAQ. The CDR3 extends over 14 amino acids. V lost 5 bases, J lost 7 bases, and 10 bases stayed unmatched. Sequenced: blood. The chain couples TRBV7-8 to TRBJ1-2, with TRBD1 identical over 7 bases. The sequence was collected from a man in his fifties or sixties with Graves' hyperthyroidism. CDR3 sequence reads: CASSPAWTGRGYTF. The CDR3 coding sequence is TGTGCCAGCAGCCCCGCCTGGACAGGCCGTGGCTACACCTTC.